One and the same sample provided the 9 T cell receptor beta chains below, sequenced in a study of OX40 agonist ivuxolimab in advanced cancers. The method was immunoSEQ multiplex PCR; TCRdb's version includes in-frame clones alone and lacks a portion of them. The sample contains about 110,000 clones, 90% of which appear only once. Material: CD4+ or CD8+ T cells sorted from blood, obtained in a trial of the OX40 agonist ivuxolimab. Source of these receptors: an adult with an advanced solid tumor such as melanoma, head and neck, liver or kidney cancer.

The rearrangement links TRBV6-5 to TRBJ2-5, with a possible D match to TRBD2 (6 bases). This CDR3 spans 13 amino acids. The germline CDR1 and CDR2 sequences are MNHEY and SVGAGI. The germline V and J ends were trimmed by 2 bases and 4 bases, with 8 bases remaining between them. This CDR3 is CASSYPRGETQYF. The CDR3 region has the DNA TGTGCCAGCAGTTACCCGCGGGGAGAGACCCAGTACTTC.

This chain connects TRBV7-8 to TRBJ1-2; TRBD1 aligns across 7 bases. Germline-derived CDR1 and CDR2 are SGHVS and FQNEAQ. With V trimmed by 5 bases and J by 4 bases, 7 bases remained unmatched. The CDR3 spans 14 residues. The CDR3 DNA reads TGTGCCAGCAGCCCGCGACAGGGCAGCTATGGCTACACCTTC. Residues: CASSPRQGSYGYTF.

This clone was counted a single time. The V call is TRBV6-5, the J call TRBJ1-5; a possible D gene is TRBD1 (5 bases). Trimming removed 6 bases at V and 2 bases at J, with 14 bases between. Germline CDR1 is MNHEY and CDR2 is SVGAGI. The CDR3 spans 15 residues. CDR3 bases: TGTGCCAGCAGGCTCGGCCAGGGAGGCAATCAGCCCCAGCATTTT. It is translated as CASRLGQGGNQPQHF.

This chain links TRBV6-6 with TRBJ2-1, with TRBD1 matching 8 bases. The V gene end was trimmed by 4 bases and the J gene end by 6 bases; junction bases not matched to a gene: 5. The CDR3 totals 14 residues. Per the germline V gene, CDR1 is MNHNY and CDR2 is SVGAGI (reference sequence). CDR3 sequence reads: CASSSGQGLNEQFF. CDR3 bases: TGTGCCAGCAGTTCAGGACAGGGCCTCAATGAGCAGTTCTTC.

The rearrangement uses TRBV20-1 and TRBJ1-2, with D possibly being TRBD1 (6 bases). V lost 2 bases, J lost 8 bases, and 9 bases lay in between. This CDR3 has 11 residues. Germline V gene sequence: CDR1 DFQATT, CDR2 SNEGSKA (reference sequence). CDR3 DNA: TGCAGTGCTAGACAGGGGCCCGGCTACACCTTC. It yields the protein CSARQGPGYTF.

The rearrangement uses TRBV19 and TRBJ2-3; no clear D gene. V lost 5 bases, J lost 0 bases, and 15 bases lay in between. This CDR3 comprises 16 residues. Germline-derived CDR1 and CDR2 are LNHDA and SQIVND (reference sequence). For the CDR3, the DNA is TGTGCCAGTAGTGCCGCCGACACCTCTAGCACAGATACGCAGTATTTT. The encoded protein is CASSAADTSSTDTQYF. Together with reference TRBV19 and TRBJ2-3, the CDR3 gives the full variable domain: DGGITQSPKYLFRKEGQNVTLSCEQNLNHDAMYWYRQDPGQGLRLIYYSQIVNDFQKGDIAEGYSVSREKKESFPLTVTSAQKNPTAFYLCASSAADTSSTDTQYFGPGTRLTVL.

The V gene is TRBV11-2, the J gene TRBJ2-7; 12 positions agree with TRBD1. The trim removed 5 bases at V and 4 bases at J, leaving 15 bases unmatched. Germline V gene lookup returns CDR1 SGHAT and CDR2 FQNNGV. The CDR3 is made up of 18 amino acids. Here the CDR3 DNA reads TGTGCCAGCAGCCCCGGGACAGGGGGCCCCCCTGGTTTTTACGAGCAGTACTTC. Protein sequence: CASSPGTGGPPGFYEQYF.

V is TRBV5-4 and J is TRBJ2-5, with D possibly TRBD2 on 5 matching bases. Germline V CDR1 and CDR2: SGHNT, YYREEE (reference sequence). The CDR3 length is 17 residues. Trimming left V 0 bases short and J 5 bases short, with 20 bases between. The CDR3 here is CASSLAAWAGSTETQYF. The CDR3, as DNA: TGTGCCAGCAGCTTGGCGGCTTGGGCGGGCAGTACGGAGACCCAGTACTTC.

The J gene is TRBJ2-7, the V gene TRBV10-3, with unresolved D. CDR1 is ENHRY and CDR2 is SYGVKD in the germline V gene. The CDR3 covers 12 residues. The chain's CDR3 is CASRPESYEQYF. For the CDR3, the DNA is TGTGCTTCTAGGCCGGAGTCCTACGAGCAGTACTTC.